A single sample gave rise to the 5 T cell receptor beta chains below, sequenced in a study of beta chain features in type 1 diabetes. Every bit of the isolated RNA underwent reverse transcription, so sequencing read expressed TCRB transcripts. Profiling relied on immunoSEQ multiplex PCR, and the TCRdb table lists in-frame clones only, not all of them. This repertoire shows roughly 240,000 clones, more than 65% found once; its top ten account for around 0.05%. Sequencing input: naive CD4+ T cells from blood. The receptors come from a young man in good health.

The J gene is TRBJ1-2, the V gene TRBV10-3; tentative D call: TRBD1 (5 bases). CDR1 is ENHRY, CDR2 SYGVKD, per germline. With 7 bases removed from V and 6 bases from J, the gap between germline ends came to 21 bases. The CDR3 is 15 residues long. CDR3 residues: CAITPGYPRVNGYTF. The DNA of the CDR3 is TGTGCCATCACCCCAGGGTACCCCAGGGTGAATGGCTACACCTTC.

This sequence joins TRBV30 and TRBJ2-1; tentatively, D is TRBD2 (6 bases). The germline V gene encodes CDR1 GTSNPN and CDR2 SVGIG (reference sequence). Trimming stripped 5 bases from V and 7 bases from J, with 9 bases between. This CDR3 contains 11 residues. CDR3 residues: CAWGGRNEQFF. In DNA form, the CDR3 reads TGTGCCTGGGGAGGGAGGAATGAGCAGTTCTTC.

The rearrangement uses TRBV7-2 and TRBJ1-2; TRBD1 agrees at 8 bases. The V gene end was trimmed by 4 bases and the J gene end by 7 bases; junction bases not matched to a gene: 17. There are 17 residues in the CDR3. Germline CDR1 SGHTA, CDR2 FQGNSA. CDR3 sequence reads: CASSSPWGQEGVLGYTF. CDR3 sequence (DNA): TGTGCCAGCAGCTCCCCATGGGGACAGGAGGGTGTTCTTGGCTACACCTTC.

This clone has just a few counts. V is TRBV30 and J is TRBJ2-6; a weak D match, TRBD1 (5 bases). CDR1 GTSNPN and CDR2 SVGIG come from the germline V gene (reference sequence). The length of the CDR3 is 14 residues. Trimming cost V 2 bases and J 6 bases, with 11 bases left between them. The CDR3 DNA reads TGTGCCTGGAGTAGGGGAATTTTGGCCAACGTCCTGACTTTC. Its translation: CAWSRGILANVLTF.

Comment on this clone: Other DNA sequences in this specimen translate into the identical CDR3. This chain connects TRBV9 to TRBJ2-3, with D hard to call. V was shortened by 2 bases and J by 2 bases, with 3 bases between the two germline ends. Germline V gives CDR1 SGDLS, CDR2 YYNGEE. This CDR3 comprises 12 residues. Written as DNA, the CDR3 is TGTGCCAGCAGCGTGAACACAGATACGCAGTATTTT. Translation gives CASSVNTDTQYF.